The 30 T cell receptor beta chains below come from one sample, sequenced in a study of long-term antiretroviral therapy in people with HIV. With survey level as its setting, the immunoSEQ assay was v3.0. Using immunoSEQ multiplex PCR, the repertoire was profiled, and TCRdb retains in-frame clones only, with some absent. Of around 26,000 clones in the sample, 65% to 80% were seen once. Material: unsorted PBMCs, obtained 1.2 years after starting antiretroviral therapy. The receptors were gathered from a woman aged 40 to 55 with HIV.

The J gene is TRBJ1-2, the V gene TRBV28, with D perhaps TRBD1 (5 bases). The CDR3 sequence is 13 residues long. From germline, CDR1 is MDHEN and CDR2 SYDVKM. Trimming removed 6 bases at V and 6 bases at J, with 14 bases between. The CDR3 nucleotides read TGTGCCAGCAGGCCACAGGTGATGGATGGCTACACCTTC. As protein: CASRPQVMDGYTF.

The sample holds one count of this clone. The chain uses TRBV7-2 and TRBJ2-7; no clear D. This CDR3 contains 12 residues. CDR1 SGHTA and CDR2 FQGNSA come from the germline V gene. The V end lost 1 base, the J end lost 4 bases, and 5 bases lay between the germline ends. The CDR3 loop is CASSLVVYEQYF. In nucleotides, the CDR3 is TGTGCCAGCAGCTTAGTAGTTTACGAGCAGTACTTC.

J is TRBJ2-6 and V is TRBV5-1, with D possibly being TRBD1 or TRBD2 (5 bases each). With 0 bases removed from V and 2 bases from J, the gap between germline ends came to 12 bases. Germline assignment: CDR1 SGHRS and CDR2 YFSETQ. The CDR3 is made up of 17 amino acids. CDR3 DNA: TGCGCCAGCAGCTTGGGGGGGACGGGCCCTGGGGCCAACGTCCTGACTTTC. It encodes CASSLGGTGPGANVLTF.

The genes are TRBV7-9 and TRBJ1-1; 8 positions agree with TRBD1. The CDR3 has 14 residues. Germline V gene data show CDR1 as SEHNR and CDR2 as FQNEAQ (reference sequence). V gave up 5 bases and J gave up 5 bases; unmatched junction bases: 7. DNA of the CDR3: TGTGCCAGCAGCCGAGGGACAGGTGAAACTGAAGCTTTCTTT. Translation: CASSRGTGETEAFF.

This chain connects TRBV5-5 to TRBJ1-2, with D tentatively TRBD1 (6 bases). The V and J ends lost 3 bases and 2 bases respectively, with 14 bases between them. CDR3 length equals 15 residues. CDR1 is SGHKS, CDR2 YYEKEE, per germline (reference sequence). The CDR3 DNA is TGTGCCAGCAGCTCCATGGGGGCAGGAAACTATGGCTACACCTTC. It is translated as CASSSMGAGNYGYTF. The variable domain in full, completed from reference TRBV5-5 and TRBJ1-2, reads DAGVTQSPTHLIKTRGQQVTLRCSPISGHKSVSWYQQVLGQGPQFIFQYYEKEERGRGNFPDRFSARQFPNYSSELNVNALLLGDSALYLCASSSMGAGNYGYTFGSGTRLTVV.

The gene calls are TRBV6-1 and TRBJ2-1; D could derive from TRBD1 or TRBD2 (5 bases each). The CDR3 is made up of 18 amino acids. Germline values: CDR1 MNHNS, CDR2 SASEGT. Trimming left V 4 bases short and J 4 bases short, with 23 bases between. The CDR3 loop reads CASSAPWDLVGLYNEQFF. CDR3 in DNA: TGTGCCAGCAGTGCCCCCTGGGACCTGGTAGGTCTATACAATGAGCAGTTCTTC.

The CDR3 DNA reads TGCGCCAGCAGCTTGGTGGCGGGAGGTATCGAGCAGTACTTC. This sequence encodes CASSLVAGGIEQYF. V is TRBV5-1 and J is TRBJ2-7; 8 nucleotides line up with TRBD2. Germline CDR1 is SGHRS and CDR2 is YFSETQ. The junction had 5 bases not matched to a gene; V was cut back by 0 bases and J by 6 bases. This CDR3 has 14 amino acids.

The rearrangement uses TRBV10-3 and TRBJ1-2, with 10 bases fitting TRBD1. Germline CDR1 ENHRY, CDR2 SYGVKD. The CDR3 runs 14 residues. J gave up 0 bases and V 8 bases, and 3 bases lay outside the gene matches. In DNA form, the CDR3 reads TGTGCCATCGGGGACAGGGGAGCTAACTATGGCTACACCTTC. It specifies CAIGDRGANYGYTF.

The gene calls are TRBV5-8 and TRBJ1-5; 9 nucleotides agree with TRBD1. V gave up 4 bases and J gave up 9 bases; unmatched junction bases: 14. Germline V lookup: CDR1 SGHTS, CDR2 YDEGEE. The CDR3 loop spans 16 amino acids. CDR3 bases: TGTGCCAGCAGCGACACCGGGACAGGGATATCAGGGCCCCAGCATTTT. As protein: CASSDTGTGISGPQHF.

The chain is built from TRBV19 and TRBJ2-7; TRBD1 matches 9 bases. This CDR3 spans 16 amino acids. CDR1 is LNHDA and CDR2 is SQIVND in the germline V gene (reference sequence). J lost 5 bases, V lost 5 bases, and 13 bases had no gene match. The CDR3: CASSPTPGTGINEQYF. For the CDR3, the DNA is TGTGCCAGTAGTCCAACACCCGGGACAGGGATCAACGAGCAGTACTTC.

A few counts support this clone. In DNA form, the CDR3 reads TGCGCCAGCAGCTTTAGGACAGAGTATGGCTACACCTTC. This translates into CASSFRTEYGYTF. The rearrangement links TRBV5-1 to TRBJ1-2; maybe TRBD1 (6 bases). V lost 2 bases to trimming and J lost 5 bases, with 10 bases between them. CDR1 is SGHRS, CDR2 YFSETQ, per germline. This CDR3 has 13 amino acids.

V usage is TRBV12-5 and J usage is TRBJ1-1, with D tentatively TRBD1 (6 bases). V was trimmed by 7 bases and J by 5 bases, leaving 17 bases between them. Germline assignment: CDR1 LGHNT and CDR2 FRNRAP. The length of the CDR3 is 14 residues. CDR3 nucleotide sequence: TGTGCTAGTGTCCTCGGAGGGGGAGGGACTGAAGCTTTCTTT. It encodes CASVLGGGGTEAFF.

The V gene is TRBV19, the J gene TRBJ2-1; 8 bases are a match to TRBD2. CDR3 length: 15 residues. Per germline, CDR1 LNHDA and CDR2 SQIVND (reference sequence). V dropped 5 bases and J dropped 7; count of bases not matched to a gene: 10. CDR3 protein: CASSPPPGGGNEQFF. CDR3 nucleotide sequence: TGTGCCAGTAGTCCCCCACCGGGAGGGGGAAATGAGCAGTTCTTC.

The rearrangement uses TRBV7-9 and TRBJ2-7; 8 nucleotides line up with TRBD1. The CDR3 has 14 residues. Germline V gene data show CDR1 as SEHNR and CDR2 as FQNEAQ (reference sequence). With V trimmed by 5 bases and J by 2 bases, 5 bases remained unmatched. The CDR3 is CASSPRTGTYEQYF. CDR3 sequence (DNA): TGTGCCAGCAGCCCCCGGACAGGGACCTACGAGCAGTACTTC.

V usage is TRBV6-5 and J usage is TRBJ1-1; D ambiguous. The V end lost 0 bases, the J end lost 6 bases, and 8 bases lay between the germline ends. The germline CDR1 and CDR2 sequences are MNHEY and SVGAGI. CDR3 length: 13 residues. The CDR3 DNA follows: TGTGCCAGCAGTTACTCTCGGGGAGCTGAAGCTTTCTTT. Protein sequence: CASSYSRGAEAFF.

This clone was found once. The chain is built from TRBV2 and TRBJ2-5; 9 nucleotides line up with TRBD1. V dropped 6 bases and J dropped 4; count of bases not matched to a gene: 0. This CDR3 has 12 amino acids. Germline CDR1 SNHLY, CDR2 FYNNEI. In nucleotides, the CDR3 is TGTGCCAGCAGGGACAGGGGAGAGACCCAGTACTTC. Its translation: CASRDRGETQYF.

This chain links TRBV20-1 with TRBJ1-5; TRBD1 matches 7 bases. Per germline, CDR1 DFQATT and CDR2 SNEGSKA (reference sequence). The CDR3 spans 11 residues. Trimming at V came to 6 bases and at J to 13 bases, leaving 9 bases not matched to a gene. The CDR3, as DNA: TGCAGTGCGTCCCAGGGGGGAGCGCAGCATTTT. Protein product: CSASQGGAQHF.

This chain joins TRBV27 and TRBJ2-3; tentatively, D is TRBD2 (5 bases). This CDR3 is built from 14 residues. Germline V gene data show CDR1 as MNHEY and CDR2 as SMNVEV (reference sequence). Trimming took 2 bases from V and 4 from J, leaving 10 bases between them. The CDR3 bases are TGTGCCAGCAGTTTACGGGGAGCTCCAGATACGCAGTATTTT. Translated: CASSLRGAPDTQYF.

The chain employs TRBV7-9 and TRBJ1-4, with 9 bases identical to TRBD1. The germline CDR1 and CDR2 sequences are SEHNR and FQNEAQ (reference sequence). Trimming removed 5 bases from V and 4 bases from J; junction bases left unmatched: 5. The CDR3 runs to 15 residues. DNA for the CDR3: TGTGCCAGCAGCACGGGACAGGGAAATAATGAAAAACTGTTTTTT. It is translated as CASSTGQGNNEKLFF.

The sample holds one count of this clone. The chain links TRBV7-2 to TRBJ1-6; no clear D. The germline V gene has CDR1 SGHTA and CDR2 FQGNSA. The length of the CDR3 is 16 residues. V was shortened by 2 bases and J by 5 bases, with 13 bases between the two germline ends. The chain's CDR3 is CASSLRPVRDNSPLHF. The CDR3 coding sequence is TGTGCCAGCAGCTTAAGGCCTGTTCGAGATAATTCACCCCTCCACTTT. Together with reference TRBV7-2 and TRBJ1-6, the CDR3 gives the full variable domain: GAGVSQSPSNKVTEKGKDVELRCDPISGHTALYWYRQSLGQGLEFLIYFQGNSAPDKSGLPSDRFSAERTGGSVSTLTIQRTQQEDSAVYLCASSLRPVRDNSPLHFGNGTRLTVT.

CDR3 bases: TGCGCCAGCAGCTTGTTGTCTAGCAGGTCGGATGAGCAGTTCTTC. It specifies CASSLLSSRSDEQFF. The V gene is TRBV5-1, the J gene TRBJ2-1; maybe TRBD2 (5 bases). V was clipped by 1 base and J by 8 bases, with 16 bases between them. Germline V gene sequence: CDR1 SGHRS, CDR2 YFSETQ. The CDR3 length is 15 residues.

Written as DNA, the CDR3 is TGCGCCAGCAGCTTGAAACTAGCGGGAGCGGAGACCCAGTACTTC. It is translated as CASSLKLAGAETQYF. The chain carries TRBV5-1 and TRBJ2-5; 11 nucleotides agree with TRBD2. This CDR3 comprises 15 residues. Trimming cost V 1 base and J 5 bases; bases outside gene matches: 4. Germline values: CDR1 SGHRS, CDR2 YFSETQ. The whole variable domain, filled in from reference TRBV5-1 and TRBJ2-5, reads KAGVTQTPRYLIKTRGQQVTLSCSPISGHRSVSWYQQTPGQGLQFLFEYFSETQRNKGNFPGRFSGRQFSNSRSEMNVSTLELGDSALYLCASSLKLAGAETQYFGPGTRLLVL.

The chain uses TRBV7-9 and TRBJ2-7, with D perhaps TRBD1 (6 bases). Germline V CDR1 and CDR2: SEHNR, FQNEAQ (reference sequence). The V end was cut by 5 bases, the J end by 1 base, with 15 bases between. The CDR3 has 15 residues. The CDR3 is CASSPGIQGSYEQYF. The CDR3 coding sequence is TGTGCCAGCAGCCCAGGCATACAGGGATCCTACGAGCAGTACTTC.

The V gene is TRBV30, the J gene TRBJ2-7, with D possibly being TRBD1 (6 bases). The CDR3 totals 13 residues. Trimming removed 8 bases from V and 5 bases from J, with 19 bases in between. From germline, CDR1 is GTSNPN and CDR2 SVGIG (reference sequence). The CDR3 loop is CALGQTGPDEQYF. The CDR3 DNA follows: TGTGCCCTGGGCCAAACAGGGCCCGACGAGCAGTACTTC.

The J gene is TRBJ2-7, the V gene TRBV28; D is uncertain. CDR1 is MDHEN, CDR2 SYDVKM, per germline. The CDR3 has 16 amino acids. V gave up 3 bases and J gave up 2 bases, with 17 bases separating them. CDR3 nucleotide sequence: TGTGCCAGCAGTTTGCCTATGGGCCCCCGGGCCTACGAGCAGTACTTC. It yields the protein CASSLPMGPRAYEQYF.

The chain uses TRBV11-2 and TRBJ1-2; 9 positions agree with TRBD1. There are 17 residues in the CDR3. Unmatched junction bases numbered 12, after V lost 0 bases and J lost 7 bases. In germline, CDR1 is SGHAT, CDR2 FQNNGV. CDR3 sequence: CASSLDRRGQGVSGYTF. DNA for the CDR3: TGTGCCAGCAGCTTAGATCGCAGGGGACAGGGCGTAAGTGGCTACACCTTC.

This rearrangement joins TRBV19 to TRBJ1-1; D is undetermined. The CDR3 is made up of 14 amino acids. The V gene lost 5 bases and the J gene lost 3 bases, with 13 bases spanning the gap. Germline assignment: CDR1 LNHDA and CDR2 SQIVND (reference sequence). The CDR3 reads CASSFRSMYTEAFF. The CDR3 DNA reads as TGTGCCAGTAGTTTCCGGAGTATGTACACTGAAGCTTTCTTT.

V is TRBV27 and J is TRBJ1-1; no clear D. Germline CDR1 reads MNHEY; CDR2 reads SMNVEV (reference sequence). The CDR3 runs 13 residues. Trimming removed 5 bases from V and 8 bases from J, with 15 bases in between. The CDR3 sequence: CASSPSSWEEAFF. The CDR3, as DNA: TGTGCCAGCAGTCCCTCTTCCTGGGAAGAAGCTTTCTTT.

This chain joins TRBV5-4 and TRBJ2-1; D unresolved. V lost 4 bases, J lost 4 bases, and 15 bases lay in between. Germline values: CDR1 SGHNT, CDR2 YYREEE (reference sequence). The CDR3 is 15 residues long. CDR3 nucleotide sequence: TGTGCCAGCAGCCCGGACGGACGAGTTTACAATGAGCAGTTCTTC. It yields the protein CASSPDGRVYNEQFF.

The rearrangement uses TRBV29-1 and TRBJ1-2, with 8 nucleotides matching TRBD1. The CDR3 contains 13 residues. V lost 4 bases, J lost 4 bases, and 5 bases stayed unmatched. CDR1 SQVTM and CDR2 ANQGSEA come from the germline V gene. The CDR3 reads CSVVDREGYGYTF. CDR3 nucleotide sequence: TGCAGCGTTGTGGACAGGGAAGGCTATGGCTACACCTTC.